This TCR beta chain was recovered during a study of cytomegalovirus exposure and HLA in healthy donors. Use of 60 Vbeta and 13 Jbeta primers characterized the PCR. Only in-frame clones appear in the TCRdb table, and some are missing; sequencing was by immunoSEQ multiplex PCR. The data hold 110,000 or so clones, with approximately 80% observed a single time. This clone showed up just a few times. This CDR3 comprises 15 residues. Unmatched junction bases numbered 9, after V lost 5 bases and J lost 4 bases. Germline V CDR1 and CDR2: SGHDT, YYEEEE. Sequenced sample: PBMCs. The sequence was collected from a woman in her late teens or twenties in good health and CMV-seronegative. The V and J genes are TRBV5-6 and TRBJ2-3; 8 bases fit TRBD1. CDR3 in amino acids: CASSFTGGMADTQYF. CDR3 nucleotides: TGTGCCAGCAGTTTTACAGGGGGAATGGCAGATACGCAGTATTTT. The full variable domain, its missing parts supplied by reference TRBV5-6 and TRBJ2-3, is DAGVTQSPTHLIKTRGQQVTLRCSPKSGHDTVSWYQQALGQGPQFIFQYYEEEERQRGNFPDRFSGHQFPNYSSELNVNALLLGDSALYLCASSFTGGMADTQYFGPGTRLTVL.